A selection of T cell receptor beta chains follows, all from one sample in a study of blood T cell repertoires in COVID-19. Profiled with immunoSEQ multiplex PCR; TCRdb holds only in-frame clones, not every one. The sample has about 64,000 clones; around four fifths are singletons. The sequencing sample was made of peripheral blood. All receptors derive from a man between 60 and 70 years old with COVID-19, enrolled during active disease. Both conserved end residues are part of each CDR3. The D gene is left open where the match is weak. Not all rows give a size; the values are once, few, many and, for expanded clones, a class.

J	size	V	D	CDR3	DNA
TRBJ2-1	-	TRBV21-1	-	CASSDGAGRETYNEQFF	TGTGCCAGCAGCGATGGAGCGGGACGAGAGACCTACAATGAGCAGTTCTTC
TRBJ1-6	-	TRBV6-1	-	CASSETTQRAPLHF	TGTGCCAGCAGTGAAACCACACAGCGGGCACCCCTCCACTTT
TRBJ2-5	-	TRBV6-5	-	CASSHRVQETQYF	TGTGCCAGCAGCCACAGGGTCCAAGAGACCCAGTACTTC
TRBJ2-3	-	TRBV2	-	CASSGEQSSTDTQYF	TGTGCCAGCAGTGGAGAACAGTCTAGCACAGATACGCAGTATTTT
TRBJ2-2	few	TRBV5-1	TRBD1	CASSADRTNTGELFF	TGCGCCAGCAGCGCGGACAGGACCAACACCGGGGAGCTGTTTTTT
TRBJ1-5	-	TRBV5-1	-	CASSLEADSNQPQHF	TGCGCCAGCAGCTTGGAAGCTGATAGCAATCAGCCCCAGCATTTT
TRBJ1-1	once	TRBV3-1/TRBV3-2	-	CASSQDNRGTEAFF	TGTGCCAGCAGCCAAGATAATCGGGGGACTGAAGCTTTCTTT
TRBJ1-2	-	TRBV12-5	TRBD1	CASGLGRGGGYTF	TGTGCTAGTGGTTTGGGAAGAGGGGGCGGCTACACCTTC
TRBJ1-3	-	TRBV5-1	-	CASSLSPEAGNTIYF	TGCGCCAGCAGCTTGTCACCAGAAGCTGGAAACACCATATATTTT
TRBJ2-3	-	TRBV18	TRBD2	CASSPRREGPAGDTQYF	TGTGCCAGCTCACCTCGTAGGGAGGGGCCCGCGGGAGATACGCAGTATTTT
TRBJ2-7	-	TRBV7-2	TRBD1	CASSPRTGGYEQYF	TGTGCCAGCAGCCCTCGGACAGGGGGCTACGAGCAGTACTTC
TRBJ2-3	-	TRBV15	-	CATSLSRDTDTQYF	TGTGCCACCTCCCTTAGCCGTGACACAGATACGCAGTATTTT
TRBJ2-7	-	TRBV5-7	-	CASSSRGGGNEQYF	TGTGCCAGCAGCAGCCGTGGAGGGGGCAACGAGCAGTACTTC
TRBJ2-5	-	TRBV11-2	-	CASSQPGVQETQYF	TGTGCCAGCAGCCAGCCGGGGGTACAAGAGACCCAGTACTTC
TRBJ1-1	-	TRBV12-3/TRBV12-4	-	CASRSVEGRAFF	TGTGCCAGCAGGAGCGTTGAGGGTCGAGCTTTCTTT
TRBJ1-3	-	TRBV5-1	TRBD1	CASSWGGQAFSGNTIYF	TGCGCCAGCAGCTGGGGGGGACAGGCATTCTCTGGAAACACCATATATTTT
TRBJ1-2	few	TRBV5-6	-	CASSNGGDYGYTF	TGTGCCAGCAGCAACGGGGGGGACTATGGCTACACCTTC
TRBJ2-7	few	TRBV2	TRBD2	CASSPSGSSYEQYF	TGTGCCAGCAGTCCTAGCGGGTCTTCCTACGAGCAGTACTTC
TRBJ2-1	-	TRBV30	TRBD2	CAWSEKRDWSNEQFF	TGTGCCTGGAGTGAAAAGCGGGACTGGAGCAATGAGCAGTTCTTC
TRBJ1-1	many	TRBV14	-	CASSQWEGTEAFF	TGTGCCAGCAGCCAATGGGAGGGAACTGAAGCTTTCTTT
TRBJ2-5	-	TRBV30	TRBD1	CAWRTGAMATQYF	TGTGCCTGGCGGACAGGGGCAATGGCGACCCAGTACTTC
TRBJ2-4	-	TRBV6-5	TRBD2	CASSKERGGRDIQYF	TGTGCCAGCTCCAAAGAGCGGGGGGGCCGGGACATTCAGTACTTC
TRBJ1-6	-	TRBV28	-	CASRPGSGNSPLHF	TGTGCCAGCAGGCCGGGCTCGGGGAATTCACCCCTCCACTTT
TRBJ2-7	-	TRBV11-2	TRBD2	CASSDEGAGGSYEQYF	TGTGCCAGCAGCGACGAGGGTGCGGGGGGCTCCTACGAGCAGTACTTC
TRBJ2-5	-	TRBV6-5	TRBD2	CASSSTEAGGGETQYF	TGTGCCAGCAGTTCGACAGAAGCGGGGGGAGGAGAGACCCAGTACTTC
TRBJ2-2	-	TRBV6-6	-	CASSPGSELFF	TGTGCCAGCAGTCCCGGGAGCGAGCTGTTTTTT
TRBJ2-2	-	TRBV10-3	TRBD1	CATWGQANTGELFF	TGTGCCACGTGGGGACAGGCGAACACCGGGGAGCTGTTTTTT
TRBJ2-3	-	TRBV4-1	TRBD2	CASSQEGLAGVTTDTQYF	TGCGCCAGCAGCCAAGAGGGACTAGCGGGGGTCACCACAGATACGCAGTATTTT
TRBJ1-1	-	TRBV5-1	TRBD1	CASSPLTGTNTEAFF	TGCGCCAGCAGCCCATTGACAGGGACGAACACTGAAGCTTTCTTT
TRBJ1-4	-	TRBV10-1	-	CASSARQTEKLFF	TGCGCCAGCAGTGCTCGACAGACCGAAAAACTGTTTTTT
TRBJ2-2	-	TRBV13	-	CASSFGTANTGELFF	TGTGCCAGCAGCTTCGGGACTGCGAACACCGGGGAGCTGTTTTTT
TRBJ2-7	few	TRBV6-5	TRBD1	CASSRGQATYEQYF	TGTGCCAGCAGCCGGGGACAGGCAACCTACGAGCAGTACTTC
TRBJ2-7	few	TRBV10-3	TRBD1	CAISAGTAGWYEQYF	TGTGCCATCAGTGCCGGGACAGCTGGGTGGTACGAGCAGTACTTC
TRBJ2-5	-	TRBV5-4	-	CASSLQAQETQYF	TGTGCCAGCAGCTTGCAAGCTCAAGAGACCCAGTACTTC
TRBJ1-6	-	TRBV5-1	TRBD1	CASSPGDSSYNSPLHF	TGCGCCAGCAGCCCCGGGGACAGCTCCTATAATTCACCCCTCCACTTT
TRBJ2-7	-	TRBV11-3	-	CASSLVGSGEQYF	TGTGCCAGCAGCTTAGTTGGGAGTGGGGAGCAGTACTTC
TRBJ2-4	-	TRBV6-5	TRBD1	CASSPGQGKNIQYF	TGTGCCAGCAGCCCGGGACAGGGCAAAAACATTCAGTACTTC
TRBJ2-2	medium-sized	TRBV11-2	TRBD2	CASSLGASGETGELFF	TGTGCCAGCAGCTTAGGAGCTAGCGGGGAAACCGGGGAGCTGTTTTTT
TRBJ1-2	-	TRBV2	-	CASSERSFNYGYTF	TGTGCCAGCAGTGAACGCAGTTTTAACTATGGCTACACCTTC
TRBJ1-5	-	TRBV27	-	CASSLIMSGNQPQHF	TGTGCCAGCAGTTTGATAATGTCAGGTAATCAGCCCCAGCATTTT
TRBJ1-6	-	TRBV7-2	TRBD1	CASSFGTGLTPLHF	TGTGCCAGCAGCTTTGGGACAGGTCTGACACCCCTCCACTTT
TRBJ1-4	-	TRBV6-5	TRBD1	CASRPDRGREEKLFF	TGTGCCAGCAGACCTGACAGGGGGCGCGAGGAAAAACTGTTTTTT
TRBJ2-2	-	TRBV7-2	-	CASSFRRETITVGELFF	TGTGCCAGCAGCTTTAGGCGGGAAACAATCACCGTAGGGGAGCTGTTTTTT
TRBJ2-1	-	TRBV14	TRBD1	CASSLSGDSDTYNEQFF	TGTGCCAGCAGCCTCTCTGGGGACAGTGATACCTACAATGAGCAGTTCTTC
TRBJ1-1	-	TRBV5-1	-	CASVPTGDTEAFF	TGCGCCAGCGTCCCAACGGGGGACACTGAAGCTTTCTTT
TRBJ2-1	-	TRBV30	-	CAWSPGTRGGEQFF	TGTGCCTGGAGCCCGGGGACTAGAGGGGGCGAGCAGTTCTTC
TRBJ1-5	-	TRBV28	TRBD1	CASSSWTGATYSNQPQHF	TGTGCCAGCAGTTCTTGGACAGGGGCGACCTATAGCAATCAGCCCCAGCATTTT
TRBJ1-2	-	TRBV6-4	-	CASSDQGAFNYGYTF	TGTGCCAGCAGTGACCAGGGTGCCTTTAACTATGGCTACACCTTC
TRBJ1-5	-	TRBV27	-	CASSLFLNQPQHF	TGTGCCAGCAGTTTGTTCCTCAATCAGCCCCAGCATTTT